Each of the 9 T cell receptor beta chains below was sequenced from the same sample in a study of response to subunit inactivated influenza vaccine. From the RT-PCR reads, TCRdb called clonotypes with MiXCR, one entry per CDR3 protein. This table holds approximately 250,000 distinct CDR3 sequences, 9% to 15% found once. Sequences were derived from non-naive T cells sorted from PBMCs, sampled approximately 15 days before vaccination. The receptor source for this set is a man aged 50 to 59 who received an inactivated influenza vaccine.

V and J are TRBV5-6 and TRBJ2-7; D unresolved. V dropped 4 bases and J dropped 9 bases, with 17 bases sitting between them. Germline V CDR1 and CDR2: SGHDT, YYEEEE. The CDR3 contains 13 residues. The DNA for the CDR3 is TGTGCCAGCAGCCCCGGGCTCCTCTGCCCGCAGTACTTC. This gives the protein CASSPGLLCPQYF.

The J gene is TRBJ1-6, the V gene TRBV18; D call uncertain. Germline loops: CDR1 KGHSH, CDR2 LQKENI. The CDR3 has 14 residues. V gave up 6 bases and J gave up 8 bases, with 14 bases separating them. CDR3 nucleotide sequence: TGTGCCAGCTCCCTCCCGGGCCAATATTCACCCCTCCACTTT. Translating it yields CASSLPGQYSPLHF.

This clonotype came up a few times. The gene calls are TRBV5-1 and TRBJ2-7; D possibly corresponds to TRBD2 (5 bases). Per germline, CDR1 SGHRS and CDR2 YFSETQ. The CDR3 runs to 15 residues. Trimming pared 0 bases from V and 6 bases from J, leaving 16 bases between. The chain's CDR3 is CASSLGGGPTSEQYF. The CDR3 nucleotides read TGCGCCAGCAGCTTGGGGGGTGGTCCTACTAGCGAGCAGTACTTC.

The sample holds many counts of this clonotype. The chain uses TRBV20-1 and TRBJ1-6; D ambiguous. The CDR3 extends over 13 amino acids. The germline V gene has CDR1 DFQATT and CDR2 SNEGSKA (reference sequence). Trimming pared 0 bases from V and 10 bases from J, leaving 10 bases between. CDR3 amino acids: CSAREVGNSPLHF. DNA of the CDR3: TGCAGTGCTAGAGAGGTGGGGAACTCACCCCTCCACTTT.

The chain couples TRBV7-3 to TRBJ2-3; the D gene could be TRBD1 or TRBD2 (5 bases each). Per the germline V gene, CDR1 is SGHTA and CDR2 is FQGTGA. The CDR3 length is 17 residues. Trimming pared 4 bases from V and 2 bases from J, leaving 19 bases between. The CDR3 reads CASSSTGPGMTTDTQYF. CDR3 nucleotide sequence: TGTGCCAGCAGCTCCACGGGGCCAGGGATGACCACAGATACGCAGTATTTT.

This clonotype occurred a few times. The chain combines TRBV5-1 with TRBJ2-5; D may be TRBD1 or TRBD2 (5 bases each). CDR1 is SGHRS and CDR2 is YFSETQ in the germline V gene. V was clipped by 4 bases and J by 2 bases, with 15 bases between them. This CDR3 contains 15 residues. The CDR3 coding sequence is TGCGCCAGCAGCATCGTTCCGGGACCACAAGAGACCCAGTACTTC. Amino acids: CASSIVPGPQETQYF.

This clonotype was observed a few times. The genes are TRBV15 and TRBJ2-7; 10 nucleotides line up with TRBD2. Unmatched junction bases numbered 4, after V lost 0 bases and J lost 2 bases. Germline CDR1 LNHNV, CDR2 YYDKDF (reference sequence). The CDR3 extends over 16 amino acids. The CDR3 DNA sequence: TGTGCCACCAGCAGAGATCGACTAGCGGGTCCCTACGAGCAGTACTTC. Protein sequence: CATSRDRLAGPYEQYF.

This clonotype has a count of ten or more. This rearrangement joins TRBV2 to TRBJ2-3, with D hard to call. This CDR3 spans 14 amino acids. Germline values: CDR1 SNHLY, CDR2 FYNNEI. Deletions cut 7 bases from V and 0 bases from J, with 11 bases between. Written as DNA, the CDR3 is TGTGCCAGCACCGGGCACACAAGCACAGATACGCAGTATTTT. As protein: CASTGHTSTDTQYF. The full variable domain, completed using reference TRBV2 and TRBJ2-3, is EPEVTQTPSHQVTQMGQEVILRCVPISNHLYFYWYRQILGQKVEFLVSFYNNEISEKSEIFDDQFSVERPDGSNFTLKIRSTKLEDSAMYFCASTGHTSTDTQYFGPGTRLTVL.

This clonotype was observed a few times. The CDR3 is CATSRTDREGAKNIQYF. CDR3 sequence (DNA): TGTGCCACCAGCAGAACCGACAGGGAGGGAGCCAAAAACATTCAGTACTTC. The chain uses TRBV15 and TRBJ2-4, with D tentatively TRBD1 or TRBD2 (7 bases each). V was clipped by 2 bases and J by 0 bases, with 14 bases between them. This CDR3 spans 17 amino acids. CDR1 is LNHNV and CDR2 is YYDKDF in the germline V gene (reference sequence). Full variable domain (outside the CDR3, taken from reference TRBV15 and TRBJ2-4): DAMVIQNPRYQVTQFGKPVTLSCSQTLNHNVMYWYQQKSSQAPKLLFHYYDKDFNNEADTPDNFQSRRPNTSFCFLDIRSPGLGDTAMYLCATSRTDREGAKNIQYFGAGTRLSVL.